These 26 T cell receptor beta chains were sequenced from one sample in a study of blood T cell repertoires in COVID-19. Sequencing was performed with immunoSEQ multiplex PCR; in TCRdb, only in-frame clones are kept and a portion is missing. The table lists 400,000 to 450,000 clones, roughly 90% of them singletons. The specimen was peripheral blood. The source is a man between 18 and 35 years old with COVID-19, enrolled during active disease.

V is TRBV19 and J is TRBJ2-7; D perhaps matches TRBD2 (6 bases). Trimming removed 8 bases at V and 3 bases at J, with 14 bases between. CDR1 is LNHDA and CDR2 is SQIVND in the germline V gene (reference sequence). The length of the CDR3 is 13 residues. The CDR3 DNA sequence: TGTGCCAGTTCTGACACCGGGGGCTACGAGCAGTACTTC. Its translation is CASSDTGGYEQYF. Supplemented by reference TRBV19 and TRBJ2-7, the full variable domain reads DGGITQSPKYLFRKEGQNVTLSCEQNLNHDAMYWYRQDPGQGLRLIYYSQIVNDFQKGDIAEGYSVSREKKESFPLTVTSAQKNPTAFYLCASSDTGGYEQYFGPGTRLTVT.

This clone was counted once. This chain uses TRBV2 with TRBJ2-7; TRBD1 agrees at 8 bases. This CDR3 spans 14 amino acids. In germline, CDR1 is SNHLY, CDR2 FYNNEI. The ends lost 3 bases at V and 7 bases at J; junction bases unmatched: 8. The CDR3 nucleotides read TGTGCCAGCAGTGATAGCAGGGGGCTAAATGAGCAGTACTTC. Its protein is CASSDSRGLNEQYF.

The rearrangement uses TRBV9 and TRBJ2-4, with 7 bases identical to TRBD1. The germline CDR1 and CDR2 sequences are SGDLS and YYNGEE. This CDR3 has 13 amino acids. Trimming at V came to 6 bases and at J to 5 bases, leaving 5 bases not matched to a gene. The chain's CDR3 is CASNRGVENIQYF. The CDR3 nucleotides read TGTGCCAGCAACAGGGGAGTAGAAAACATTCAGTACTTC.

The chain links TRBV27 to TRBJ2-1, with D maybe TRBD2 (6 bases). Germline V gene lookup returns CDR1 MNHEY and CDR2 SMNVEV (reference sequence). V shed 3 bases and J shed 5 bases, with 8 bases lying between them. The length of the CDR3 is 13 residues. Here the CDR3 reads CASSFSSDNEQFF. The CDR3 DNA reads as TGTGCCAGCAGTTTCTCTAGCGACAATGAGCAGTTCTTC.

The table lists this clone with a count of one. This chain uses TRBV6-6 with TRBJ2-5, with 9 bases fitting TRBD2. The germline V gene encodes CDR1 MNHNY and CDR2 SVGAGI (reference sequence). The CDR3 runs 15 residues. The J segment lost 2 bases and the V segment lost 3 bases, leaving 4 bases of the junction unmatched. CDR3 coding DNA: TGTGCCAGCAGTTATCGACTAGCGGTGCAAGAGACCCAGTACTTC. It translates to CASSYRLAVQETQYF.

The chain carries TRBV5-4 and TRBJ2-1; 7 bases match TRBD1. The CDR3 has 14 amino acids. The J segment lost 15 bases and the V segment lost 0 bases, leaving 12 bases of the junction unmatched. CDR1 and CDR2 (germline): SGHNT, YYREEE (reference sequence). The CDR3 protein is CASSLARDRVFRFF. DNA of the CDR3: TGTGCCAGCAGCTTGGCTCGCGACAGGGTTTTTCGGTTCTTC.

The CDR3 nucleotides read TGTGCCAGCAGTTGGCCCAGGGGGCGCATCACCGGGGAGCTGTTTTTT. Protein product: CASSWPRGRITGELFF. The chain uses TRBV6-5 and TRBJ2-2; 8 nucleotides agree with TRBD1. The CDR3 runs to 16 residues. Germline V gene data show CDR1 as MNHEY and CDR2 as SVGAGI. V lost 4 bases to trimming and J lost 4 bases; unmatched junction nucleotides: 8.

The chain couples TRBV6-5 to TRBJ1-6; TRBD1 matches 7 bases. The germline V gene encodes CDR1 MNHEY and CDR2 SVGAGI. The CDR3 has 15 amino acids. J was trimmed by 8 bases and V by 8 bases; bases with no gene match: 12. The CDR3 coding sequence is TGTGCCAGCCGACTGACGACAGGGAGCGATTCACCCCTCCACTTT. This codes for CASRLTTGSDSPLHF.

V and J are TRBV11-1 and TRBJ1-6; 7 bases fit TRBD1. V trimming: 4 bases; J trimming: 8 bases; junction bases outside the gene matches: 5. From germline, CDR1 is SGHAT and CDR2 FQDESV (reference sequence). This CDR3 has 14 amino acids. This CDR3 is CASSSAGGDSPLHF. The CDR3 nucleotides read TGTGCCAGCAGCTCGGCAGGGGGAGATTCACCCCTCCACTTT.

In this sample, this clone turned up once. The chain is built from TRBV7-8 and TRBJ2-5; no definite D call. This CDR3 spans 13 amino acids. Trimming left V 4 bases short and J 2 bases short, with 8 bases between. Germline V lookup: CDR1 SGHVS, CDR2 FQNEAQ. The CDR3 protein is CASSYFVQETQYF. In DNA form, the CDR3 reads TGTGCCAGCAGCTACTTCGTTCAAGAGACCCAGTACTTC.

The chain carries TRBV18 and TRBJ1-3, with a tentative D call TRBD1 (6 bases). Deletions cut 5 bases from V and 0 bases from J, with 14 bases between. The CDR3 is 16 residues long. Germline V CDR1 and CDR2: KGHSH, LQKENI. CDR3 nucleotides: TGTGCCAGCTCATCCCGGACAGCGAGCTCTGGAAACACCATATATTTT. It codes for CASSSRTASSGNTIYF.

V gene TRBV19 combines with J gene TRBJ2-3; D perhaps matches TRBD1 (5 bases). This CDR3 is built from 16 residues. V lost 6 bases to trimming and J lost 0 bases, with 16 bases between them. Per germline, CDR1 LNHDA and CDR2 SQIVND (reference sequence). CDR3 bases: TGTGCCAGTAGGGGGCTAGTTCACCCTAGCACAGATACGCAGTATTTT. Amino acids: CASRGLVHPSTDTQYF.

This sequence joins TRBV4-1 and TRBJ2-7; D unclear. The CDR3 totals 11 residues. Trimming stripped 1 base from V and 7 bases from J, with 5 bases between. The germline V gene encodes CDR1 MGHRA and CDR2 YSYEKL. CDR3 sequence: CASSQGSEQYF. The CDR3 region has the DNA TGCGCCAGCAGCCAAGGTAGTGAGCAGTACTTC.

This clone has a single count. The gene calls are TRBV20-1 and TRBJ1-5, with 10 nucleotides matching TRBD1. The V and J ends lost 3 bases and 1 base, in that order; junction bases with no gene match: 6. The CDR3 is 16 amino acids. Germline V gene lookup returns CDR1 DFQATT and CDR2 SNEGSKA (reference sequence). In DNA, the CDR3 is TGCAGTGCTAGTAGGGACAGGGGTCACAGCAATCAGCCCCAGCATTTT. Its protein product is CSASRDRGHSNQPQHF.

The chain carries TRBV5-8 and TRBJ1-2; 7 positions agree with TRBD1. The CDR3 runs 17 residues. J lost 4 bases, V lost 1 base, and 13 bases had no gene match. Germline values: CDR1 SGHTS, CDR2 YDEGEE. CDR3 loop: CASSLLGQAEGFYGYTF. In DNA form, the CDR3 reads TGTGCCAGCAGCTTGCTCGGACAGGCCGAAGGTTTCTATGGCTACACCTTC.

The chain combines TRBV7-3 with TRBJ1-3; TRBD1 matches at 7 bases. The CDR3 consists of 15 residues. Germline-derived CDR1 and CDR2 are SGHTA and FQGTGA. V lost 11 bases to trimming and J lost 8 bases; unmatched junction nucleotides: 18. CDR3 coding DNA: TGTGCCGGAGGGGGCGACAGGGCCGCCCAGGACACCATATATTTT. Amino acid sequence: CAGGGDRAAQDTIYF.

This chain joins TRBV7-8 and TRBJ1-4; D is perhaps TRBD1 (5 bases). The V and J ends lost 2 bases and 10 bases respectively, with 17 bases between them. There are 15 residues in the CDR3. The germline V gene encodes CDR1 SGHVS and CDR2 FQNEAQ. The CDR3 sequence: CASSLSTYGGRKLFF. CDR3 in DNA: TGTGCCAGCAGCTTATCTACGTACGGGGGGAGAAAACTGTTTTTT.

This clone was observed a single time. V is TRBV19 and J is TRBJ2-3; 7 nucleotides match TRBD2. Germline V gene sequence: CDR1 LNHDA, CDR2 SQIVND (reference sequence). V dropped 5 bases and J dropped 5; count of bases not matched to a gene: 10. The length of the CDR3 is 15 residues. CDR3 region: CASSSRLATGDTQYF. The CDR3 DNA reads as TGTGCCAGTAGTTCACGACTAGCAACCGGAGATACGCAGTATTTT. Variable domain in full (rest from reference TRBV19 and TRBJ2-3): DGGITQSPKYLFRKEGQNVTLSCEQNLNHDAMYWYRQDPGQGLRLIYYSQIVNDFQKGDIAEGYSVSREKKESFPLTVTSAQKNPTAFYLCASSSRLATGDTQYFGPGTRLTVL.

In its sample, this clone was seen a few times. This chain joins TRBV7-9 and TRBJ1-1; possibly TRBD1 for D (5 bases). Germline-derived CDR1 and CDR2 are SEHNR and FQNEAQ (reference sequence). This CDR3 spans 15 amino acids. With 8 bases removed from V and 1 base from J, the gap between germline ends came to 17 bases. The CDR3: CASPSLTVTNTEAFF. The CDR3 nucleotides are TGTGCCAGCCCTTCCCTGACAGTAACGAACACTGAAGCTTTCTTT.

Here the CDR3 reads CASSWSAIQLYTIYF. CDR3 DNA sequence: TGTGCCAGTAGTTGGTCGGCCATACAGTTATACACCATATATTTT. J is TRBJ1-3 and V is TRBV19; D is uncertain. The CDR3 extends over 15 amino acids. Trimming removed 5 bases from V and 8 bases from J, with 19 bases in between. Germline CDR1 reads LNHDA; CDR2 reads SQIVND (reference sequence).

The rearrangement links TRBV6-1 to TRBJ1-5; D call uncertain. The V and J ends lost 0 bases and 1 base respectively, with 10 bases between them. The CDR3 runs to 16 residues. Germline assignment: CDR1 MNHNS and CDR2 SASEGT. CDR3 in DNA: TGTGCCAGCAGTGAAGCATGGAGTGTCAGCAATCAGCCCCAGCATTTT. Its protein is CASSEAWSVSNQPQHF.

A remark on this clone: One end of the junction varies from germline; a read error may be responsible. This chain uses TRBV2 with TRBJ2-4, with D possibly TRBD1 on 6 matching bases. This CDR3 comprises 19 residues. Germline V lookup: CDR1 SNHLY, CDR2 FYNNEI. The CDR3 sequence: CASSEFDGGRAGGTGLPNF. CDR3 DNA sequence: TGTGCCAGCAGTGAATTTGATGGGGGCAGGGCCGGTGGAACCGGGCTACCTAACTTC.

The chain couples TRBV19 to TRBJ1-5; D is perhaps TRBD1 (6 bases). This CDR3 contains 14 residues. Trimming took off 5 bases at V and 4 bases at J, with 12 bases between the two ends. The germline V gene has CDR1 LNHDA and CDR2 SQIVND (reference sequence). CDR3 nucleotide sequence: TGTGCCAGTAGTCCGAGGACAGATAATCAGCCCCAGCATTTT. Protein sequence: CASSPRTDNQPQHF. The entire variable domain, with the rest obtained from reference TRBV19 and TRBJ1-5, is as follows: DGGITQSPKYLFRKEGQNVTLSCEQNLNHDAMYWYRQDPGQGLRLIYYSQIVNDFQKGDIAEGYSVSREKKESFPLTVTSAQKNPTAFYLCASSPRTDNQPQHFGDGTRLSIL.

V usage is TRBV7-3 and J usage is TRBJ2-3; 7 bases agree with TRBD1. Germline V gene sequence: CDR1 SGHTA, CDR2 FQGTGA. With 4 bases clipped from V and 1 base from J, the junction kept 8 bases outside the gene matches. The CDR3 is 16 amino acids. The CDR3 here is CASSSTGTVGTDTQYF. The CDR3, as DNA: TGTGCCAGCAGCTCGACGGGGACAGTCGGCACAGATACGCAGTATTTT.

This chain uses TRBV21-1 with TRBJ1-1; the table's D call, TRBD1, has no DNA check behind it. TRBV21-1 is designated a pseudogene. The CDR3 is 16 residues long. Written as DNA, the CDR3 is TGTGCCAGCAGCAAAGCCGGACAGACCCCGAACACTGAAGCTTTCTTT. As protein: CASSKAGQTPNTEAFF.

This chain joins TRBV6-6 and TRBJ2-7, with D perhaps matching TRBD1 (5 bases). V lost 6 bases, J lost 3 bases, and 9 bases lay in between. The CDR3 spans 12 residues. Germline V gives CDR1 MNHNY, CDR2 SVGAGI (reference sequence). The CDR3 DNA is TGTGCCAGCAGCAAGACAGACTACGAGCAGTACTTC. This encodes CASSKTDYEQYF.